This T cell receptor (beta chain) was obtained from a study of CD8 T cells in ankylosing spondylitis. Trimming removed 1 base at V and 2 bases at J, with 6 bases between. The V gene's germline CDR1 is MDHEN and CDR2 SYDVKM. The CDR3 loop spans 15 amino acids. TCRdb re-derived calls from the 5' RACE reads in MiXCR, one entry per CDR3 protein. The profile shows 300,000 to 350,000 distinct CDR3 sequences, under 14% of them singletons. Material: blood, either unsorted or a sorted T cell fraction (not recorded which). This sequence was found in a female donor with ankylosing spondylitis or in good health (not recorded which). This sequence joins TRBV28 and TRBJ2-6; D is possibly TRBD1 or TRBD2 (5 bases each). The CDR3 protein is CASSLLGPGANVLTF. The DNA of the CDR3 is TGTGCCAGCAGTTTATTGGGACCTGGGGCCAACGTCCTGACTTTC.